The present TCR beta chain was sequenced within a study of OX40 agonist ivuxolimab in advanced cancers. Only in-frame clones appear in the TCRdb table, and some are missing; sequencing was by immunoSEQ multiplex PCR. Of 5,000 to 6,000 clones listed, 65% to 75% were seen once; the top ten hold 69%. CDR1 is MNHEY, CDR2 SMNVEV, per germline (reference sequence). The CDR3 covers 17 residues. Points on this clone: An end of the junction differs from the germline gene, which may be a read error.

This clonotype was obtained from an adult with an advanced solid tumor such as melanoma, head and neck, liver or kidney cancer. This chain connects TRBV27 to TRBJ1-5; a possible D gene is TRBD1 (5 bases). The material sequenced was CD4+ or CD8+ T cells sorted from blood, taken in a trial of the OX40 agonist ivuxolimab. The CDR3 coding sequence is TGTGCCAGCAGCTTATGGGGCGGGACGATGGGTGATCAGCCCCAGCATTTT. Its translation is CASSLWGGTMGDQPQHF.